This T cell receptor beta chain was captured by sequencing in a study of graft-versus-host responses after intestinal transplantation. Assay used: immunoSEQ multiplex PCR; TCRdb lists only in-frame clones, some missing. The sample lists roughly 50,000 clones, under 95% occurring once. The CDR3 contains 14 residues. With 4 bases clipped from V and 9 bases from J, the junction kept 8 bases outside the gene matches. Germline loops: CDR1 SGHAT, CDR2 FQNNGV. The sequencing used PBMCs, collected approximately 660 days after intestinal transplant. The chain couples TRBV11-2 to TRBJ2-1; 8 bases fit TRBD1. The receptor was isolated from a human patient who received an intestinal transplant, so some T cells may come from the graft donor. The CDR3, as DNA: TGTGCCAGCAGCTGGGACAGGCTTAGGAGTGAGCAGTTCTTC. Translation: CASSWDRLRSEQFF.